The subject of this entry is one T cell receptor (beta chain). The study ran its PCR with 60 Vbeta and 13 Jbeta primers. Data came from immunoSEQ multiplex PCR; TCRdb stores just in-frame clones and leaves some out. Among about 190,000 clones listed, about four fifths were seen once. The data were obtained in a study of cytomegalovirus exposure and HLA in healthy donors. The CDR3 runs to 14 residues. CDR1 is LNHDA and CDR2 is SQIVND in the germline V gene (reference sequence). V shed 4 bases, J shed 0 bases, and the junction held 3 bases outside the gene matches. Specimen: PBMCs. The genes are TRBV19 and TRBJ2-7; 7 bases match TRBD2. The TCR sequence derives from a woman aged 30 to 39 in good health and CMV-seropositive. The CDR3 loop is CASSTGGGSYEQYF. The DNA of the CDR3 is TGTGCCAGTAGTACGGGCGGGGGCTCCTACGAGCAGTACTTC. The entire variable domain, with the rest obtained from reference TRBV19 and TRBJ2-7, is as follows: DGGITQSPKYLFRKEGQNVTLSCEQNLNHDAMYWYRQDPGQGLRLIYYSQIVNDFQKGDIAEGYSVSREKKESFPLTVTSAQKNPTAFYLCASSTGGGSYEQYFGPGTRLTVT.